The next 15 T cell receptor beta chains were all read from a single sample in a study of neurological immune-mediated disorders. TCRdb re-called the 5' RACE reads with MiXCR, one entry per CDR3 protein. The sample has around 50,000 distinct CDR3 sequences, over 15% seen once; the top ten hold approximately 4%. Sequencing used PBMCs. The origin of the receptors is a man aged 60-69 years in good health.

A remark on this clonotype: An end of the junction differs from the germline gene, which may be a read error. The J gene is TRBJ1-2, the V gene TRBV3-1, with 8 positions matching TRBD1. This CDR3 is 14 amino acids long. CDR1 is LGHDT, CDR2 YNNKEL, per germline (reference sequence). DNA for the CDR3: TGTACCAGCAGCCTAAGGACAGGGCGGTATGGCTACACCTTC. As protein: CTSSLRTGRYGYTF. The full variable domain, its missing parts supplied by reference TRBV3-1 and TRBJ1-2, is DTAVSQTPKYLVTQMGNDKSIKCEQNLGHDTMYWYKQDSKKFLKIMFSYNNKELIINETVPNRFSPKSPDKAHLNLHINSLELGDSAVYFCTSSLRTGRYGYTFGSGTRLTVV.

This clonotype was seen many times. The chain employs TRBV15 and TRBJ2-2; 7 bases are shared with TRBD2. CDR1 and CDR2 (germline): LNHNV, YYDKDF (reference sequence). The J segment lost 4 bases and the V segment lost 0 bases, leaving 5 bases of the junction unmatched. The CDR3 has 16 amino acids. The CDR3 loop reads CATSRDALAVTGELFF. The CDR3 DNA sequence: TGTGCCACCAGCAGAGATGCGCTAGCGGTCACCGGGGAGCTGTTTTTT.

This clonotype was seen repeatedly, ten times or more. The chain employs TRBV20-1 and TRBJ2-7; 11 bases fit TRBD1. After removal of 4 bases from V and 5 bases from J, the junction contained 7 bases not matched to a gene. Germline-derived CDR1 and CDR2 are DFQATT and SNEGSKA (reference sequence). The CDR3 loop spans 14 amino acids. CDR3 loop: CSATKDRGHDEQYF. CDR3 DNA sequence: TGCAGTGCTACTAAGGACAGGGGGCACGACGAGCAGTACTTC.

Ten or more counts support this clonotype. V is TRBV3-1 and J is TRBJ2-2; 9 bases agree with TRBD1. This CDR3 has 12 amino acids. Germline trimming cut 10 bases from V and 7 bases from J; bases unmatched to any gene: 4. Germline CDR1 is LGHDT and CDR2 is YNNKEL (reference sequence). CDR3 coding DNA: TGTGCCACGGACAGGGGAGGCGGGGAGCTGTTTTTT. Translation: CATDRGGGELFF.

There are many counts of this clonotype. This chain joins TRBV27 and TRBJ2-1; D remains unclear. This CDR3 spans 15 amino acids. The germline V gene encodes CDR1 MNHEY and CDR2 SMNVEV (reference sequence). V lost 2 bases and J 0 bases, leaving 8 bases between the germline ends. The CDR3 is CASSLTWSSYNEQFF. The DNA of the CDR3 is TGTGCCAGCAGTTTAACCTGGAGCTCCTACAATGAGCAGTTCTTC.

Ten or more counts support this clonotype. CDR3 sequence reads: CASSRYSERRNQETQYF. CDR3 in DNA: TGTGCCAGCAGCCGTTATAGTGAGAGGAGGAATCAAGAGACCCAGTACTTC. V and J are TRBV7-9 and TRBJ2-5; D perhaps matches TRBD2 (5 bases). Germline V gene data show CDR1 as SEHNR and CDR2 as FQNEAQ (reference sequence). The CDR3 runs 17 residues. The V end lost 5 bases, the J end lost 2 bases, and 21 bases lay between the germline ends.

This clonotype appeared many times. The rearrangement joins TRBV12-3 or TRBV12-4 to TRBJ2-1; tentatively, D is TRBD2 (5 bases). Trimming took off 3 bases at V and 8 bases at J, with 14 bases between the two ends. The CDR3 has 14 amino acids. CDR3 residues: CASSFLGVGYEQFF. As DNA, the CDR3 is TGTGCCAGCAGTTTTCTCGGGGTAGGATATGAGCAGTTCTTC.

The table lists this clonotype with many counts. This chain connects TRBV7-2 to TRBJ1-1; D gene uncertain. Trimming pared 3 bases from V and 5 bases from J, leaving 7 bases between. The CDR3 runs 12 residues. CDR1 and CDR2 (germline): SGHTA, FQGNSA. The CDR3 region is CASSLSKTEAFF. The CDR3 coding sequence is TGTGCCAGCAGCTTGTCGAAAACTGAAGCTTTCTTT.

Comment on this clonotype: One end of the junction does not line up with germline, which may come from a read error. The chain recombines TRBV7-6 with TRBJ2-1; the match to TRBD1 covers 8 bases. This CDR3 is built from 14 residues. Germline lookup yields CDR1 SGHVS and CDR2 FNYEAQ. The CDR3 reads CVSSLAGGLNEQFF. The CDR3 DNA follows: TGTGTCAGCAGCTTGGCAGGGGGCCTAAATGAGCAGTTCTTC.

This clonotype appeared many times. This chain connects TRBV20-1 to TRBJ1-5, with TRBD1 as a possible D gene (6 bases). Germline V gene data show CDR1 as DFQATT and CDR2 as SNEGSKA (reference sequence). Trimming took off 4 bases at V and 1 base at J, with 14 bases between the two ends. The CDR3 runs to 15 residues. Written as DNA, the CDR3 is TGCAGTGCTAAAAAGGGGGGGGCCAGCAATCAGCCCCAGCATTTT. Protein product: CSAKKGGASNQPQHF.

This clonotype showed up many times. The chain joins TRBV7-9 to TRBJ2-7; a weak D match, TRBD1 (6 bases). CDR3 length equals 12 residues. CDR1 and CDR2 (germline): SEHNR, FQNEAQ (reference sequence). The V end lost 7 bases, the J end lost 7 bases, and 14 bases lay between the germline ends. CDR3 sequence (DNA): TGTGCCAGCACCCCAGTGGGGGCGGAGCAGTACTTC. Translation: CASTPVGAEQYF.

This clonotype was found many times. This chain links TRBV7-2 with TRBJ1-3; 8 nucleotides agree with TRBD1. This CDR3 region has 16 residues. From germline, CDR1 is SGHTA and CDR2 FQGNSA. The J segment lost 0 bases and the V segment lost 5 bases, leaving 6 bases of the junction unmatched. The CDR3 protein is CASSLAGGSSGNTIYF. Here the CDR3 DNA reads TGTGCCAGCAGCCTCGCAGGGGGCTCCTCTGGAAACACCATATATTTT.

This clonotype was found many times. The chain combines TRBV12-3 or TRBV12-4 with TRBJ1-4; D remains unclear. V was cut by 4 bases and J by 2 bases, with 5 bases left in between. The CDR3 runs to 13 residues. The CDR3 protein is CASSYITNEKLFF. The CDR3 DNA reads TGTGCCAGCAGTTACATCACTAATGAAAAACTGTTTTTT.

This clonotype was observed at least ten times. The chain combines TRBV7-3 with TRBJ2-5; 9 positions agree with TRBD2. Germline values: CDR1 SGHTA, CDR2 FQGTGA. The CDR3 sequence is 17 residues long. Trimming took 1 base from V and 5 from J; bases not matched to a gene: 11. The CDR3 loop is CASSLRPSGKGGETQYF. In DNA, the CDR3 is TGTGCCAGCAGCTTAAGGCCTAGCGGGAAGGGAGGGGAGACCCAGTACTTC. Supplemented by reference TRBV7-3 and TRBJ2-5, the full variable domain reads GAGVSQTPSNKVTEKGKYVELRCDPISGHTALYWYRQSLGQGPEFLIYFQGTGAADDSGLPNDRFFAVRPEGSVSTLKIQRTERGDSAVYLCASSLRPSGKGGETQYFGPGTRLLVL.

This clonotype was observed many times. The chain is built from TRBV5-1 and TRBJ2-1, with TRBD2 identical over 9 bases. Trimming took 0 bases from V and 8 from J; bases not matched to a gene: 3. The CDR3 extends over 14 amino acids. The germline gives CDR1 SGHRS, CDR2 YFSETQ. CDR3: CASSLVAGEHEQFF. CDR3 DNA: TGCGCCAGCAGCTTGGTAGCGGGAGAGCATGAGCAGTTCTTC.